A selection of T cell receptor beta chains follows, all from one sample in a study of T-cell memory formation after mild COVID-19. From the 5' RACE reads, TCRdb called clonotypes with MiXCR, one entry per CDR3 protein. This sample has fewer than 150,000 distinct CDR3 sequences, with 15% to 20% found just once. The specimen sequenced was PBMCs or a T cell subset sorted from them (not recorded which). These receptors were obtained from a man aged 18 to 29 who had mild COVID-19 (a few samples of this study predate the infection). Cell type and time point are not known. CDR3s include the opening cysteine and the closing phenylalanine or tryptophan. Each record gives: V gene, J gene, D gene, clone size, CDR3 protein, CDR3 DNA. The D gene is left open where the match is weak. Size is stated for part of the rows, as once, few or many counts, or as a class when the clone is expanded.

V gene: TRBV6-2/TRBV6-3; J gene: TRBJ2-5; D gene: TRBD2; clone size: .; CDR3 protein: CASSFRLAGGGETQYF; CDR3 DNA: TGTGCCAGCAGTTTTCGACTAGCGGGGGGTGGGGAGACCCAGTACTTC
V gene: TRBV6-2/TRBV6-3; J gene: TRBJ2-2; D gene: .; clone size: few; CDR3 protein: CASSRLGYTGELFF; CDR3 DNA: TGTGCCAGCAGTCGGCTAGGTTACACCGGGGAGCTGTTTTTT
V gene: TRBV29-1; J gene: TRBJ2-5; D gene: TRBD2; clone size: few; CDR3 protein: CSVEGGGRQTQYF; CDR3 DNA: TGCAGCGTTGAAGGGGGGGGGAGGCAGACCCAGTACTTC
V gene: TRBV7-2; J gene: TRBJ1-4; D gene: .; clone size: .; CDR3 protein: CASRRQALMKRLFF; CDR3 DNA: TGTGCCAGCAGGAGACAAGCTTTAATGAAAAGACTGTTTTTT
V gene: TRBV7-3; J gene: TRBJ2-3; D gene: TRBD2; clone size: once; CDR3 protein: CASSPSGGAVHTQYF; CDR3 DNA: TGTGCCAGCAGCCCTAGCGGGGGGGCTGTACATACGCAGTATTTT
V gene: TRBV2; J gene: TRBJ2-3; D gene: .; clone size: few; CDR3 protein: CASSVQGNEDTQYF; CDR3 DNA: TGTGCCAGCAGTGTACAGGGAAACGAAGATACGCAGTATTTT
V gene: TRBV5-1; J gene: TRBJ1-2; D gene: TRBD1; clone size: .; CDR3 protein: CASSLATGANYGYTF; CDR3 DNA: TGCGCCAGCAGCTTGGCGACAGGGGCTAACTATGGCTACACCTTC
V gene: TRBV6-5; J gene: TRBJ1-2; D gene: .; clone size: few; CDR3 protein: CASSYSGNYGYTF; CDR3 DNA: TGTGCCAGCAGTTACTCGGGTAACTATGGCTACACCTTC
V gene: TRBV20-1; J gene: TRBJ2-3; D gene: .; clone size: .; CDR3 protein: CSQDRRDTDTQYF; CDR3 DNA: TGCAGTCAAGACCGCAGGGACACAGATACGCAGTATTTT
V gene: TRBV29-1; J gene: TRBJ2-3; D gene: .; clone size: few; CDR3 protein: CSVGAEGGDTQYF; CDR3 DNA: TGCAGCGTTGGGGCAGAGGGCGGAGATACGCAGTATTTT
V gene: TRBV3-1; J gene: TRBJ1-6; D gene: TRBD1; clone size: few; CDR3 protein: CASSQRGRGSPLHF; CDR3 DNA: TGTGCCAGCAGCCAAAGGGGGCGCGGATCACCCCTCCACTTT